Reported below is one TCR beta chain. The antigen is undetermined. The table came from immunoSEQ multiplex PCR; TCRdb's copy has only in-frame clones and leaves some out. The data hold some 100,000 clones, with 94% observed a single time. The data belong to a study of siplizumab effects on memory and regulatory T cells. Study-wide results and caveats: Mean Treg-derived proportions of mappable alloreactive CD4+ clones were around 75% for siplizumab and roughly 27% for controls.

Trimming shortened V by 6 bases and J by 3 bases, and 8 bases separated the two germline ends. The CDR3 spans 11 residues. Per germline, CDR1 DFQATT and CDR2 SNEGSKA (reference sequence). The receptor's source is a human donor in good health. Sample: non-Treg CD4+ T cells sorted from blood. This chain joins TRBV20-1 and TRBJ1-2; D not resolved. Written as DNA, the CDR3 is TGCAGTGCAGGGTCTGACTATGGCTACACCTTC. Its protein is CSAGSDYGYTF.